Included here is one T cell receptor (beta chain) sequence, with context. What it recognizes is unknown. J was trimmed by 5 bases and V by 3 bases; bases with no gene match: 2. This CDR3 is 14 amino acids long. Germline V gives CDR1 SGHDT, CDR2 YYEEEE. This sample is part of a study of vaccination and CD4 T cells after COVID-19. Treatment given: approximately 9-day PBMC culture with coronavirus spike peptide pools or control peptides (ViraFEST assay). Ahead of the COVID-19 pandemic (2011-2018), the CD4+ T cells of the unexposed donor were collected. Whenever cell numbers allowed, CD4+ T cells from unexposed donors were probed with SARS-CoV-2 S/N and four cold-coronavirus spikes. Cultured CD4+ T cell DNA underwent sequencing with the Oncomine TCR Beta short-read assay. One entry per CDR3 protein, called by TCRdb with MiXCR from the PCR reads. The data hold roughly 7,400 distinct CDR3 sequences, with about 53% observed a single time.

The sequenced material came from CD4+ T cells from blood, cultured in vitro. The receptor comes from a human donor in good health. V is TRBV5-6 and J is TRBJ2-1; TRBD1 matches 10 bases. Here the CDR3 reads CASSWGQGNNEQFF. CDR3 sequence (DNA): TGTGCCAGCAGCTGGGGACAGGGGAACAATGAGCAGTTCTTC.